The 31 T cell receptor beta chains given below trace back to one sample, sequenced in a study of blood T cells in healthy people across ages. Through a sample-barcoded 5' primer and a J-beta primer mix, a second PCR was run for about 6 to 11 cycles. A single record per CDR3 protein comes from TCRdb applying MiXCR to the 5' RACE reads. This table holds 790,000 or so distinct CDR3 sequences, about 61% found once. Input material: blood. Every receptor here comes from a middle-aged man in good health.

The chain joins TRBV20-1 to TRBJ1-4; D remains unclear. The CDR3 contains 15 residues. The germline V gene encodes CDR1 DFQATT and CDR2 SNEGSKA (reference sequence). V shed 2 bases and J shed 2 bases, with 12 bases lying between them. The DNA of the CDR3 is TGCAGTGCTAGAACCCTCATCTCGACTAATGAAAAACTGTTTTTT. Protein sequence: CSARTLISTNEKLFF.

This clonotype occurred a few times. The chain links TRBV12-3 or TRBV12-4 to TRBJ2-4; D tentatively fits TRBD1 or TRBD2 (5 bases each). The CDR3 has 12 residues. Trimming stripped 7 bases from V and 7 bases from J, with 11 bases between. CDR3 loop: CASTGDANIQYF. The DNA of the CDR3 is TGTGCCAGCACCGGGGACGCCAACATTCAGTACTTC.

This clonotype was seen a few times. The chain has TRBV7-2 and TRBJ2-7, with 11 bases identical to TRBD2. V shed 6 bases and J 6 bases; nucleotides not matched to a gene: 7. The germline V gene has CDR1 SGHTA and CDR2 FQGNSA. There are 14 residues in the CDR3. In DNA form, the CDR3 reads TGTGCCAGCAGTTCGCTAGCGGGAGGAAGCGAGCAGTACTTC. The encoded protein is CASSSLAGGSEQYF.

For this clonotype: One end of the junction fails to match germline, which may point to a read error. The chain couples TRBV18 to TRBJ2-5; unclear D gene. The length of the CDR3 is 13 residues. Looked up from germline, CDR1 is KGHSH and CDR2 is LQKENI. The CDR3 loop reads CASSPGNQKTQYF. The CDR3 region has the DNA TGTGCCAGCTCACCGGGGAACCAAAAGACCCAGTACTTC.

J is TRBJ1-1 and V is TRBV12-3 or TRBV12-4; D uncertain. The ends were cut back, 7 bases at V and 2 bases at J, with 17 bases in the middle. The CDR3 has 15 amino acids. In DNA, the CDR3 is TGTGCCAGCAACTTACGACAAGCCGTAAACACTGAAGCTTTCTTT. It is translated as CASNLRQAVNTEAFF.

This sequence joins TRBV5-1 and TRBJ2-5; TRBD1 matches 11 bases. The closer fit of TRBJ2-7 to the DNA end suggests the J call may be wrong. CDR3 length: 13 residues. The germline V gene has CDR1 SGHRS and CDR2 YFSETQ. CDR3 nucleotides: TGCGCCAGCAGTCGGGACAGGGGGTCCGAGCAGTACTTC. This sequence encodes CASSRDRGSEQYF.

The chain couples TRBV5-5 to TRBJ2-5; 11 nucleotides line up with TRBD2. The J call is uncertain, as TRBJ2-7 better fits the DNA end. Germline lookup yields CDR1 SGHKS and CDR2 YYEKEE (reference sequence). This CDR3 region has 15 residues. The CDR3 is CAGGAGLAVPYEQYF. The CDR3 nucleotides read TGTGCCGGCGGGGCGGGACTAGCGGTTCCCTACGAGCAGTACTTC.

This clonotype came up many times. The rearrangement joins TRBV6-6 to TRBJ2-1, with 11 bases aligning to TRBD2. This CDR3 contains 16 residues. Losses at the gene ends were 4 bases for V and 2 bases for J; bases not matched to a gene: 4. Germline loops: CDR1 MNHNY, CDR2 SVGAGI (reference sequence). CDR3 amino acids: CASSSSGGSTYNEQFF. As DNA, the CDR3 is TGTGCCAGCAGTTCTAGCGGGGGGAGCACCTACAATGAGCAGTTCTTC.

The chain employs TRBV7-9 and TRBJ1-2; D call uncertain. This CDR3 is 16 amino acids long. The germline CDR1 and CDR2 sequences are SEHNR and FQNEAQ (reference sequence). Deletions cut 5 bases from V and 1 base from J, with 17 bases between. The CDR3 loop reads CASSHGSYENNYGYTF. The CDR3, as DNA: TGTGCCAGCAGCCACGGATCGTACGAGAATAACTATGGCTACACCTTC.

This clonotype was seen only once. The chain employs TRBV12-5 and TRBJ2-5; 11 bases align to TRBD1. The CDR3 contains 15 residues. V gave up 6 bases and J gave up 5 bases; unmatched junction bases: 8. Germline assignment: CDR1 LGHNT and CDR2 FRNRAP. The CDR3 is CASGHGTGGLETQYF. In DNA, the CDR3 is TGTGCTAGTGGCCATGGGACAGGGGGTCTTGAGACCCAGTACTTC.

J is TRBJ2-5 and V is TRBV10-3; possible D gene TRBD1, 5 bases. The V gene lost 7 bases and the J gene lost 0 bases, with 6 bases spanning the gap. Germline CDR1 reads ENHRY; CDR2 reads SYGVKD. This CDR3 spans 12 amino acids. DNA of the CDR3: TGTGCCATCATGGACAACCAAGAGACCCAGTACTTC. Amino acids: CAIMDNQETQYF.

V is TRBV5-1 and J is TRBJ2-1; D unresolved. Trimming cost V 1 base and J 7 bases, with 15 bases left between them. Germline V CDR1 and CDR2: SGHRS, YFSETQ. The CDR3 is made up of 15 amino acids. CDR3 loop: CASSLNSAIINEQFF. The CDR3 bases are TGCGCCAGCAGCTTGAACAGCGCAATTATAAATGAGCAGTTCTTC.

The V call is TRBV14, the J call TRBJ2-1; 7 nucleotides line up with TRBD1. Germline V gene lookup returns CDR1 SGHDN and CDR2 FVKESK. This CDR3 contains 17 residues. Trimming at V came to 1 base and at J to 8 bases, leaving 14 bases not matched to a gene. CDR3 bases: TGTGCCAGCAGCCAAGGACAATTGGGACAGATCACCCATGAGCAGTTCTTC. Amino acids: CASSQGQLGQITHEQFF.

The V and J genes are TRBV6-5 and TRBJ1-2; possibly TRBD1 for D (6 bases). The CDR3 contains 14 residues. Per the germline V gene, CDR1 is MNHEY and CDR2 is SVGAGI. V was trimmed by 6 bases and J by 1 base, leaving 12 bases between them. Written as DNA, the CDR3 is TGTGCCAGCAGGCCGGGACACGTTAACTATGGCTACACCTTC. As protein: CASRPGHVNYGYTF.

This clonotype has just a few counts. The chain combines TRBV7-9 with TRBJ1-1, with 7 bases identical to TRBD1. The V and J ends lost 4 bases and 1 base, in that order; junction bases with no gene match: 6. The CDR3 contains 15 residues. The germline V gene has CDR1 SEHNR and CDR2 FQNEAQ (reference sequence). The chain's CDR3 is CASSYNRGSNTEAFF. The CDR3 DNA sequence: TGTGCCAGCAGCTATAACAGGGGTTCGAACACTGAAGCTTTCTTT.

J is TRBJ2-7 and V is TRBV27; D may be TRBD1 (6 bases). The CDR3 has 14 amino acids. Per the germline V gene, CDR1 is MNHEY and CDR2 is SMNVEV (reference sequence). V was pared by 5 bases and J by 3 bases, with 14 bases between. The CDR3 sequence is CASSTHREYYEQYF. DNA of the CDR3: TGTGCCAGCAGTACCCACAGGGAATACTACGAGCAGTACTTC.

This sequence joins TRBV29-1 and TRBJ2-7, with TRBD2 matching over 12 bases. The CDR3 length is 14 residues. Germline V lookup: CDR1 SQVTM, CDR2 ANQGSEA. The ends lost 4 bases at V and 7 bases at J; junction bases unmatched: 8. CDR3 coding DNA: TGCAGCGTTGCCCGGACTAGCGGGAACGGGGAGCAGTACTTC. As protein: CSVARTSGNGEQYF.

This clonotype has only a few counts. The chain recombines TRBV10-3 with TRBJ2-2, with D unresolved. The germline gives CDR1 ENHRY, CDR2 SYGVKD. V lost 2 bases and J lost 4, with 8 bases in between. CDR3 length: 14 residues. The CDR3 DNA follows: TGTGCCATCAGTGAGAACGGGTTCACCGGGGAGCTGTTTTTT. This codes for CAISENGFTGELFF.

This clonotype was counted a few times. V is TRBV5-1 and J is TRBJ2-1; possible D gene TRBD1, 6 bases. The CDR3 covers 15 residues. The germline V and J ends were trimmed by 1 base and 8 bases, with 16 bases remaining between them. Germline CDR1 is SGHRS and CDR2 is YFSETQ. The DNA of the CDR3 is TGCGCCAGCAGCTTGTCACCAGGGGAGAACTATGAGCAGTTCTTC. Protein sequence: CASSLSPGENYEQFF. The full variable domain, with the rest looked up from reference TRBV5-1 and TRBJ2-1, is KAGVTQTPRYLIKTRGQQVTLSCSPISGHRSVSWYQQTPGQGLQFLFEYFSETQRNKGNFPGRFSGRQFSNSRSEMNVSTLELGDSALYLCASSLSPGENYEQFFGPGTRLTVL.

The V call is TRBV5-1, the J call TRBJ2-7; D may be TRBD1 (6 bases). Trimming pared 0 bases from V and 10 bases from J, leaving 17 bases between. The CDR3 runs to 14 residues. Germline V gene lookup returns CDR1 SGHRS and CDR2 YFSETQ. CDR3 sequence: CASSLAGQSATQYF. The CDR3 DNA reads TGCGCCAGCAGCTTGGCTGGACAGAGCGCCACCCAGTACTTC.

This clonotype was detected only once. The chain couples TRBV29-1 to TRBJ2-7; D is possibly TRBD2 (5 bases). The germline CDR1 and CDR2 sequences are SQVTM and ANQGSEA. The V end lost 4 bases, the J end lost 10 bases, and 23 bases lay between the germline ends. This CDR3 comprises 14 residues. Written as DNA, the CDR3 is TGCAGCGTTGGGGCAGCGGTGGGGTTAGAGGCCCAGTACTTC. Protein: CSVGAAVGLEAQYF.

In its sample, this clonotype was seen a few times. The chain uses TRBV20-1 and TRBJ2-5; D perhaps matches TRBD1 (5 bases). The better agreement between TRBJ2-7 and the DNA end casts doubt on the J call. The germline CDR1 and CDR2 sequences are DFQATT and SNEGSKA (reference sequence). There are 15 residues in the CDR3. The CDR3 here is CSARDLPSRGYEQYF. The CDR3 region has the DNA TGCAGTGCTAGAGATCTCCCCAGTAGGGGCTACGAGCAGTACTTC.

The chain employs TRBV6-1 and TRBJ2-5; 11 nucleotides match TRBD2. The J call may be wrong; the DNA end is better matched by TRBJ2-7. In germline, CDR1 is MNHNS, CDR2 SASEGT. The CDR3 loop spans 17 amino acids. CDR3 residues: CASRPSPPLAGGGEQYF. The CDR3 region has the DNA TGTGCCAGCAGGCCCTCGCCCCCGCTAGCGGGAGGAGGCGAGCAGTACTTC.

This clonotype has just a few counts. CDR3 amino acids: CASSQDRAGQEPQHF. For the CDR3, the DNA is TGCGCCAGCAGCCAAGATCGGGCAGGGCAAGAGCCCCAGCATTTT. This chain joins TRBV4-3 and TRBJ1-5; a weak D match, TRBD1 (5 bases). The germline CDR1 and CDR2 sequences are LGHNA and YSLEER. This CDR3 region has 15 residues. The V gene lost 0 bases and the J gene lost 8 bases, with 14 bases spanning the gap.

The genes are TRBV4-1 and TRBJ2-4, with TRBD2 matching 9 bases. Trimming took 2 bases from V and 2 from J; bases not matched to a gene: 4. Germline CDR1 and CDR2: MGHRA and YSYEKL. This CDR3 spans 16 amino acids. CDR3 sequence: CASSQSLAGSKNIQYF. Here the CDR3 DNA reads TGCGCCAGCAGCCAATCTCTAGCGGGATCCAAAAACATTCAGTACTTC.

As concerns this clonotype: Relative to the germline gene, one junction end is altered; a read error may explain this. The chain carries TRBV4-3 and TRBJ2-7; 7 bases line up with TRBD1. Per germline, CDR1 LGHNA and CDR2 YSLEER. The CDR3 totals 15 residues. The CDR3 loop is CACSQDDRDPYEQYF. The CDR3 bases are TGCGCCTGCAGCCAAGACGACAGGGACCCCTACGAGCAGTACTTC.

This clonotype was picked up one time. The chain uses TRBV20-1 and TRBJ2-7; 11 bases fit TRBD1. Germline lookup yields CDR1 DFQATT and CDR2 SNEGSKA (reference sequence). After removal of 8 bases from V and 4 bases from J, the junction contained 10 bases not matched to a gene. CDR3 length equals 14 residues. CDR3 amino acids: CSTTPGQGGYEQYF. CDR3 bases: TGCAGTACCACACCGGGACAGGGGGGATACGAGCAGTACTTC.

There are a few counts of this clonotype. V usage is TRBV20-1 and J usage is TRBJ2-7; 12 nucleotides align to TRBD2. J was trimmed by 2 bases and V by 5 bases; bases with no gene match: 7. Germline CDR1 reads DFQATT; CDR2 reads SNEGSKA (reference sequence). CDR3 length equals 15 residues. The CDR3 protein is CSAPPRTSGTYEQYF. The CDR3 nucleotides read TGCAGTGCTCCTCCCCGGACTAGCGGGACCTACGAGCAGTACTTC.

In its sample, this clonotype was seen once. The chain recombines TRBV4-1 with TRBJ1-6, with D uncertain. The CDR3 has 18 residues. V was pared by 1 base and J by 7 bases, with 20 bases between. Looked up from germline, CDR1 is MGHRA and CDR2 is YSYEKL. The CDR3, as DNA: TGCGCCAGCAGCCAAGCGGGCGAAGGACCTTTGGGGAATTCACCCCTCCACTTT. Translated: CASSQAGEGPLGNSPLHF.

The chain has TRBV29-1 and TRBJ1-2; weak D call: TRBD1 (5 bases). The V end lost 5 bases, the J end lost 8 bases, and 15 bases lay between the germline ends. Germline V gene data show CDR1 as SQVTM and CDR2 as ANQGSEA. The CDR3 is made up of 12 amino acids. CDR3 nucleotide sequence: TGCAGCGTTCCTAGGTGGGGCCGCGGCTACACCTTC. It codes for CSVPRWGRGYTF.

Written as DNA, the CDR3 is TGTGCCAGCGCCCTGGGGACAGTCAATTCACCCCTCCACTTT. It encodes CASALGTVNSPLHF. This rearrangement joins TRBV28 to TRBJ1-6; 7 bases fit TRBD1. V shed 8 bases and J 7 bases; nucleotides not matched to a gene: 8. The CDR3 is 14 amino acids. Germline CDR1 is MDHEN and CDR2 is SYDVKM.